A single sample is the source of the 3 T cell receptor beta chains below, sequenced in a study of blood T cells in healthy people across ages. Combining a sample-barcoded 5' primer with a J-beta primer mix, a second PCR ran for roughly 6 to 12 cycles. Via MiXCR, TCRdb re-called the 5' RACE reads, giving one row per CDR3 protein. The table shows roughly 1,300,000 distinct CDR3 sequences, with approximately 63% occurring only once. The sequencing input was blood. These TCRs come from a young man in good health.

The gene calls are TRBV20-1 and TRBJ2-7; no reliable D call. This CDR3 region has 13 residues. Germline V lookup: CDR1 DFQATT, CDR2 SNEGSKA (reference sequence). The germline V and J ends were trimmed by 3 bases and 3 bases, with 12 bases remaining between them. The CDR3 bases are TGCAGTGCTAGCGACGCTAGGGTCTACGAGCAGTACTTC. It translates to CSASDARVYEQYF.

The chain joins TRBV6-5 to TRBJ2-5; 7 bases fit TRBD2. J gave up 4 bases and V 6 bases, and 11 bases lay outside the gene matches. The CDR3 totals 15 residues. Per germline, CDR1 MNHEY and CDR2 SVGAGI. DNA for the CDR3: TGTGCCAGCAGACCCAGCGGGACCCCGGGAGAGACCCAGTACTTC. Its protein is CASRPSGTPGETQYF.

The rearrangement joins TRBV7-8 to TRBJ2-4; 12 nucleotides agree with TRBD2. The better agreement between TRBJ2-5 and the DNA end casts doubt on the J call. This CDR3 region has 15 residues. Germline V lookup: CDR1 SGHVS, CDR2 FQNEAQ. The CDR3 bases are TGTGCCAGCAGTCCGTGGACTAGCGGGGAAGAGACCCAGTACTTC. Translated: CASSPWTSGEETQYF.